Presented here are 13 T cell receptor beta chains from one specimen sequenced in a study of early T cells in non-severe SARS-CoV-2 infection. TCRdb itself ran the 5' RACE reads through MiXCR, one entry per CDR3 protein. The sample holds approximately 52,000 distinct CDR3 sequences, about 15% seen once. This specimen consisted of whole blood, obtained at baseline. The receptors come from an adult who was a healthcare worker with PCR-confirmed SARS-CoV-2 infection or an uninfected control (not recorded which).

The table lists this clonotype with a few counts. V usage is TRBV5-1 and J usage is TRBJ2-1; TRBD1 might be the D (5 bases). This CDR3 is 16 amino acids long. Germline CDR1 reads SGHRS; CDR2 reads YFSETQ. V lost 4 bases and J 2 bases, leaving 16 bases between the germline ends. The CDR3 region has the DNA TGCGCCAGCAGCCCGTCTGGGGCGGCCGCCTACAATGAGCAGTTCTTC. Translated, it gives CASSPSGAAAYNEQFF. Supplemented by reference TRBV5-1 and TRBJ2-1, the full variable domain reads KAGVTQTPRYLIKTRGQQVTLSCSPISGHRSVSWYQQTPGQGLQFLFEYFSETQRNKGNFPGRFSGRQFSNSRSEMNVSTLELGDSALYLCASSPSGAAAYNEQFFGPGTRLTVL.

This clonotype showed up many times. The CDR3: CASSQEGGATGELFF. The CDR3, as DNA: TGTGCCAGCAGCCAAGAAGGGGGGGCAACCGGGGAGCTGTTTTTT. The V gene is TRBV4-2, the J gene TRBJ2-2; D perhaps matches TRBD2 (7 bases). Per germline, CDR1 LGHNA and CDR2 YNFKEQ. The CDR3 has 15 residues. With 0 bases removed from V and 5 bases from J, the gap between germline ends came to 10 bases.

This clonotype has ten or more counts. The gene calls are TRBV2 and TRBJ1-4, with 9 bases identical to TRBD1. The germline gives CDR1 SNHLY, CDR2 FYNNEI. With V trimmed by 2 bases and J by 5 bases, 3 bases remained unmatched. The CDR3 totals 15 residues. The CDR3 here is CASSESGTGNEKLFF. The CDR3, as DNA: TGTGCCAGCAGTGAATCCGGGACAGGGAATGAAAAACTGTTTTTT.

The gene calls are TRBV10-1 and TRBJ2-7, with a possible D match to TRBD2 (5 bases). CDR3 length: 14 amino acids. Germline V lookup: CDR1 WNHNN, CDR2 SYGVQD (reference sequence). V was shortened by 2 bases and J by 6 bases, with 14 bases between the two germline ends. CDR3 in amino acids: CASSENWEYGEQYF. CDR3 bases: TGCGCCAGCAGTGAGAATTGGGAGTATGGCGAGCAGTACTTC.

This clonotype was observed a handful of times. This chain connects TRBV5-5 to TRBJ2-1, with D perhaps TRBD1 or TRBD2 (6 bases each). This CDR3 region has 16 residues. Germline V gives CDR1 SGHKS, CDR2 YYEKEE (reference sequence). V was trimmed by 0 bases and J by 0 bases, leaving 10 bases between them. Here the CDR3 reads CASSLAGATSYNEQFF. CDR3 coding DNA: TGTGCCAGCAGCTTGGCGGGGGCGACCTCCTACAATGAGCAGTTCTTC.

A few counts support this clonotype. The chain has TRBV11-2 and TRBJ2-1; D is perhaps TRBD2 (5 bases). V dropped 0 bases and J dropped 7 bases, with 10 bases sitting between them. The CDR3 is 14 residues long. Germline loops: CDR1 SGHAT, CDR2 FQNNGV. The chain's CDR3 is CASSLDRRGNEQFF. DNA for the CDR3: TGTGCCAGCAGCTTAGATAGACGGGGAAATGAGCAGTTCTTC. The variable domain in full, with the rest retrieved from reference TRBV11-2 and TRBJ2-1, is EAGVAQSPRYKIIEKRQSVAFWCNPISGHATLYWYQQILGQGPKLLIQFQNNGVVDDSQLPKDRFSAERLKGVDSTLKIQPAKLEDSAVYLCASSLDRRGNEQFFGPGTRLTVL.

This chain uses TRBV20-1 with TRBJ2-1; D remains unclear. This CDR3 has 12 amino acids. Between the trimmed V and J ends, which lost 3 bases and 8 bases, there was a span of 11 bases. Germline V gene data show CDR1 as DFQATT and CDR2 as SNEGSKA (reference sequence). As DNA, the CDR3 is TGCAGTGCTAGCGTGTTTGGAGATGAGCAGTTCTTC. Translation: CSASVFGDEQFF.

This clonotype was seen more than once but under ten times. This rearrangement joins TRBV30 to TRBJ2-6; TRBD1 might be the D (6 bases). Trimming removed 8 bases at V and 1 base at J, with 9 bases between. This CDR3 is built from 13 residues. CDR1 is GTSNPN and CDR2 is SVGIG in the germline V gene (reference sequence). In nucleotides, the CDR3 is TGTGCCAGGACAGTTTCTGGGGCCAACGTCCTGACTTTC. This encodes CARTVSGANVLTF.

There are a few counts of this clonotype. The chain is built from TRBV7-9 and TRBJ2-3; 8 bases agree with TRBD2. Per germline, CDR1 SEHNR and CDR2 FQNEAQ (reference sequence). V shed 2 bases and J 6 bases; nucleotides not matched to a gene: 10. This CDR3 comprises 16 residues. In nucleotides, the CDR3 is TGTGCCAGCAGCTTATTGACGGGAGGGAAAGAGGATACGCAGTATTTT. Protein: CASSLLTGGKEDTQYF.

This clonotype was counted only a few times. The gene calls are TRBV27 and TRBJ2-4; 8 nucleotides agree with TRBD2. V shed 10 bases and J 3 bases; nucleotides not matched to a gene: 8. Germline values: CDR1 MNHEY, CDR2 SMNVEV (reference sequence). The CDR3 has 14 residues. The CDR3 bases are TGTGCCATAAAAGCGGGGGCTAACAAAAACATTCAGTACTTC. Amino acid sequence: CAIKAGANKNIQYF.

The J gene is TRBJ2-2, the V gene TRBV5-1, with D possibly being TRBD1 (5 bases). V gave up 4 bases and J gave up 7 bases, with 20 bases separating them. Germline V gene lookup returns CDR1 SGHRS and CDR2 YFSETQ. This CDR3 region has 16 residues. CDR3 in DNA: TGCGCCAGCAGCCCCCAGGGCGGAGATGTCCACGGGGAGCTGTTTTTT. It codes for CASSPQGGDVHGELFF.

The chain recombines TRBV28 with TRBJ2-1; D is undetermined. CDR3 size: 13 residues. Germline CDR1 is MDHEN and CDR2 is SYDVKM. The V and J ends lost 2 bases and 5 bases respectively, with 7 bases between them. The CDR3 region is CASSLTQNNEQFF. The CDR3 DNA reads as TGTGCCAGCAGTTTAACACAGAACAATGAGCAGTTCTTC.

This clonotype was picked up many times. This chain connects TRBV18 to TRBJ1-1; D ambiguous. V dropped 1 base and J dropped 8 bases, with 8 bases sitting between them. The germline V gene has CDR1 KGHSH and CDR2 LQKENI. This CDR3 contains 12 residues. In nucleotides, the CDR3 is TGTGCCAGCTCACCACAGGGTTTGGAAGCTTTCTTT. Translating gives CASSPQGLEAFF.